This TCR beta chain was captured in a study of T cell changes during pregnancy in multiple sclerosis. This CDR3 spans 17 amino acids. Germline V gives CDR1 MNHEY, CDR2 SMNVEV (reference sequence). Trimming took 10 bases from V and 2 from J, leaving 25 bases between them. Measured with immunoSEQ multiplex PCR; TCRdb has only the in-frame clones, and not every one. The sample consists of about 54,000 clones, more than 90% of them appearing once. The chain is built from TRBV27 and TRBJ2-3, with D possibly being TRBD2 (5 bases). The sample in question was peripheral blood, obtained after pregnancy. The source of this sequence is a female donor in good health, enrolled as a control in a pregnancy study. DNA for the CDR3: TGTGCCAACGATACTAGATTTAGTCTGGGTCCCACAGATACGCAGTATTTT. It yields the protein CANDTRFSLGPTDTQYF.